This T cell receptor (beta chain) was sequenced for a study of T cells in Graves' hyperthyroidism and ophthalmopathy (dated by TCRdb to the late 2010s). A note on the overall study: Peripheral blood was sampled at the time of initial diagnosis, prior to any treatment. In addition, the study compared T-cell repertoires in thyroid tissue and in blood from several Graves' hyperthyroidism patients. The 95 to 100 discovery patients were randomly divided into training and test sets at a 7:3 ratio. After blood sampling, hyperthyroidism patients were treated with methimazole at a starting dose of 30 mg daily, and ophthalmopathy patients were treated with high-dose intravenous methylprednisolone. An independent validation cohort of under 20 hyperthyroidism patients and about 16 patients who later progressed to ophthalmopathy tested prospective prediction of ophthalmopathy. TCR V-J signatures able to tell the groups apart were searched for in a discovery cohort of approximately 95 patients, of whom approximately 40 had Graves' ophthalmopathy and 57 had stable Graves' hyperthyroidism. TCR Vbeta CDR3 sequencing of approximately 140 peripheral blood samples (43 ophthalmopathy, about 75 hyperthyroidism and roughly 17 progressor patients) is reported in the paper.

At the junction V is shortened by 2 bases and J by 4 bases; bases outside the gene matches: 6. As encoded in the germline V gene, CDR1 is MNHEY while CDR2 is SVGAGI. The CDR3 has 16 amino acids, counting the end cysteine and phenylalanine. Kept here is only the CDR3 DNA, which spans 48 bases and is read in frame from base 1. This clonotype appeared many times. The antigen this receptor binds is unknown. The input lacks base qualities; no much larger clone sits a single base away. Stable Graves' hyperthyroidism was defined as no progression to ophthalmopathy during 18 months of follow-up. The hyperthyroidism patients were between 18 and 65 years old and newly diagnosed, with a disease duration of less than 2 months. The study excluded patients with uncontrolled infections, other autoimmune diseases, pregnancy or lactation. Clinical symptoms, serum thyroxine and TRAb, thyroid ultrasound, and orbital computed tomography formed the basis for the diagnoses. PBMCs were separated from roughly 10 ml of fresh peripheral blood using Ficoll-Paque density gradient centrifugation. Total RNA was extracted with Trizol reagent, and quality was checked on an Agilent 2100 Bioanalyzer.

General study outcomes and caveats: In validation, the model predicted progression to ophthalmopathy a median of about 5.9 months before onset, with roughly 71% sensitivity and roughly 72% specificity. Sample size was not statistically predetermined, and blinding of investigators to group allocation was not performed. A model built on a 13 V-J signature distinguished ophthalmopathy from stable hyperthyroidism, reaching about 88% sensitivity and about 81% specificity in cross-validation and 80%/75% in testing. Most expanded thyroid clonotypes (frequency above 0.001) were also detected in blood, suggesting blood repertoires may reflect thyroid immune responses.

TCR beta CDR3 regions were amplified from RNA transcripts. The TCR CDR3 was subjected to a first round of RT-PCR using the HTBI primer set and the Qiagen OneStep RT-PCR kit. Libraries were constructed in a second round of multiplex PCR, after which size selection and purification were performed. Sequencing of the libraries was done on an Illumina HiSeq2000 using paired-end 100 bp reads. As for the original processing: SOAPnuke was used to process the raw data, with reads discarded if the reads contained adapters or uncalled bases, had a mean Phred below 15, or lacked an exact constant-primer or identifier match. COPE v1.2.5 was used to merge the high-quality paired reads, and each unique nucleotide sequence was defined as a clonotype. MiTCR v1.1 was used to align clonotypes to the IMGT TRBV, TRBD and TRBJ reference segments. Analysis was restricted to V-J combinations with a frequency above 0.0001, which covered about 99% of repertoires. A TCS score was defined as the ratio of F50 (clonal expansion) to E x V (chaos), with BLOSUM62-based TCRdist applied between CDR3 peptides within each V-J. Welch's t-statistics and random forest reduced 500 to 650 V-J features to 13, which were used in a naive Bayes classifier (R e1071). TCRdb ran its own pipeline on the public reads, namely fastp trimming at Q25 and MiXCR clone calling, and kept in-frame beta chains. Under each unique CDR3 protein, matching rows form one entry showing the most common genes and DNA. TCRdb assigned the V and J calls; the authors' analysis was not used. The sample table records about 350,000 distinct CDR3 sequences; about 14% of these occur just once. The top ten constitute approximately 23% of the sample.

The sequenced sample consisted of blood. The clonotype comes from a woman aged 25 to 39 with Graves' hyperthyroidism. This sequence uses TRBV6-5 and TRBJ1-1; TRBD1 lines up with 11 middle nucleotides. DNA sequence: TGTGCCAGCAGTTACGCACCGGGACAGGGGGGCACTGAAGCTTTCTTT. Its protein product is CASSYAPGQGGTEAFF.